This T cell receptor (beta chain) was identified in a study of blood T cells in healthy people across ages (dated by TCRdb to 2013 to 2016). In the study overall: In model experiments, roughly one uniquely barcoded TCR beta cDNA molecule per two T cells was captured by template switching. To track age-related changes in TCR beta repertoire diversity, the study relied on deep sequencing normalized with unique cDNA molecular identifiers. Four age groups were formed from the donors: young (average roughly 16 years), middle-aged (approximately 40), aged (approximately 60) and long-lived (roughly 81). To avoid experimental bias, donors of different ages were distributed randomly across sequencing lanes. Using the same blood draw, the study looked at two additional independent replicas of 1 million unique cDNA reads for two donors, one aged 18 to 29 and the other aged 80 or older. On the study overall, not on this receptor specifically: Estimates of total diversity based on one million sequenced T cells were regarded as lower bounds and as underestimates. There was a strong correlation between observed TCR beta diversity and the percentage of naive T cells measured by flow cytometry. Because donor CMV infection status was unknown, age-related changes in expanded clonotypes were potentially confounded. Compared with the aged group, more naive CD4+ T cells, fewer expanded clones and increased TCR diversity were shown by the long-lived group, suggesting age selection. Conclusive comparison of naive and antigen-experienced compartments was prevented by the profiling of bulk unsorted PBMCs. As age increased, observed TCR beta diversity per million T cells dropped in a roughly linear way, and a significant reduction was already evident by age 40.

Taken from the germline V gene (reference sequence), the CDR1 and CDR2 loops are DFQATT and SNEGSKA. From the cysteine through the phenylalanine, the CDR3 covers 15 amino acids. Only CDR3 DNA is held: 45 bases, read in frame from base 1. V is clipped by 2 bases and J by 0 bases, and the sequence between their germline boundaries is 10 bases long. The approximately 40 donors, aged about 6 to 90 years, were systemically healthy Caucasian individuals from Russia. Each donor gave around 9.8 milliliters of peripheral blood, collected into EDTA-treated Vacutainer tubes. PBMCs were isolated by Ficoll-Paque density-gradient centrifugation, with at least 6 million obtained per sample. Total RNA was extracted from PBMCs with Trizol reagent, with at least 6 micrograms obtained per sample. The percentages of naive CD45RAhigh/CD27high T cells were determined by flow cytometry on a PBMC aliquot from every donor.

With respect to this clonotype: It lacks a known antigen. Per-nucleotide qualities are absent, and no much larger clonotype sits a single base away.

To prepare the library, 5' RACE was applied. Sequenced using an Illumina HiSeq 2500. A second PCR of roughly 6 to 11 cycles was run with a J-beta primer mix and a sample-barcoded 5' primer. Each TCR beta cDNA molecule received a unique molecular identifier from a template-switch 5' adaptor carrying 12 random nucleotides. Each sample yielded at least 3 million CDR3-containing paired-end reads. All of the RNA was converted into first-strand cDNA using the Mint cDNA synthesis kit, with a TRBC-specific oligonucleotide serving as the primer. All cDNA was treated with uracil-DNA glycosylase and then went through a first 18-cycle PCR with the universal primers M1SS and BC2_uni_R. The study's own analysis went as follows. Each sample was normalized by randomly selecting 1 million high-quality reads, each carrying a distinct molecular identifier. Reads sharing molecular identifiers were discarded rather than binned into consensus sequences. MiTCR, run with a Q25 quality threshold and the strictest error-elimination algorithm, handled CDR3 identification, clonotype clustering and error correction. A nonparametric unseen species model using Euler transformation provided a lower-bound estimate of total TCR beta diversity. TCRdb reran the public reads through fastp at Q25 and MiXCR, keeping productive beta chains. Rows merge per CDR3 protein into single entries with the most common DNA and genes. TCRdb, rather than the study authors, made the V and J calls. Here the sample has some 780,000 distinct CDR3 sequences; roughly 50% occur a single time. The biggest ten clones account for more than 25% of the sample.

The chain joins TRBV20-1 to TRBJ2-2; the D gene is perhaps TRBD1, from 6 matching bases. This clonotype was sampled from a man aged 40-49 years in good health. Material for sequencing was blood. The DNA sequence reads TGCAGTGCTAGACTACAGGGAACGAACACCGGGGAGCTGTTTTTT. It translates as CSARLQGTNTGELFF.